These T cell receptor beta chains were read from a single sample in a study of cytomegalovirus exposure and HLA in healthy donors. Assay: immunoSEQ multiplex PCR; the TCRdb copy retains only in-frame clones and omits some. The sample has about 82,000 clones, roughly 72% seen once. The sample was PBMCs. All receptors come from a woman in her 50s in good health and CMV-seropositive. CDR3s include the opening cysteine and the closing phenylalanine or tryptophan. Fields, in order: J gene, V gene, D gene, clone size, CDR3 DNA, CDR3 protein. A D gene is named only where the DNA matches it firmly. Clone size, where shown, is once, few, many, or a class for clones that have expanded.

TRBJ2-2 TRBV7-9 - - TGTGCCAGCAGCTTAATCGCAGACGCAGCGACCGGGGAGCTGTTTTTT CASSLIADAATGELFF
TRBJ1-1 TRBV5-4 - - TGTGCCAGCAGCCTAACTCCGGGGAATGAAGCTTTCTTT CASSLTPGNEAFF
TRBJ2-7 TRBV27 TRBD1 - TGTGCCAGCAGTACATCCGGGACAGGGCTCTACGAGCAGTACTTC CASSTSGTGLYEQYF
TRBJ1-5 TRBV6-1 - - TGTGCCAGCAGTTCCAAGACAGGAGGCCATCAGCCCCAGCATTTT CASSSKTGGHQPQHF
TRBJ2-7 TRBV7-9 - - TGTGCCAGCAGCTTAATTGGCAAATCCTACGAGCAGTACTTC CASSLIGKSYEQYF
TRBJ1-1 TRBV10-3 TRBD1 - TGTGCCATCAGCCGAAGGGGGCTCGGCACTGAAGCTTTCTTT CAISRRGLGTEAFF
TRBJ2-2 TRBV18 TRBD2 - TGTGCCAGCTCACGGGGACTAGCTGACACCGGGGAGCTGTTTTTT CASSRGLADTGELFF
TRBJ1-1 TRBV28 - - TGTGCCAGCAGTTTGTCGGGGAACGGGAACACTGAAGCTTTCTTT CASSLSGNGNTEAFF
TRBJ2-7 TRBV7-2 TRBD2 few TGTGCCAGCAGCCCGGTGATGCGGGAGGGCCTATACGAGCAGTACTTC CASSPVMREGLYEQYF
TRBJ2-1 TRBV5-1 TRBD2 - TGCGCCAGCAGCCCCTTTCCTAGCGGGAGTGATGAGCAGTTCTTC CASSPFPSGSDEQFF
TRBJ1-3 TRBV27 TRBD1 - TGTGCCAGCAGTTATACAGGGGATTCGGGAAACACCATATATTTT CASSYTGDSGNTIYF
TRBJ1-1 TRBV5-1 - - TGCGCCAGCAGCTCAACAGGATTTAACACTGAAGCTTTCTTT CASSSTGFNTEAFF
TRBJ2-2 TRBV5-1 - once TGCGCCAGCAGCTTGGTTGCTAGCAGCACCGGGGAGCTGTTTTTT CASSLVASSTGELFF
TRBJ1-4 TRBV14 - - TGTGCCAGCAGCCGATTCCAGGGAAATGAAAAACTGTTTTTT CASSRFQGNEKLFF
TRBJ2-5 TRBV27 - - TGTGCCAGCTCCTTTACGGTTGGTGTTCAAGAGACCCAGTACTTC CASSFTVGVQETQYF
TRBJ2-7 TRBV4-1 TRBD2 - TGCGCCAGCAGCCCTTCGTTAGCGGGAAACTACGAGCAGTACTTC CASSPSLAGNYEQYF
TRBJ2-2 TRBV11-3 TRBD1 - TGTGCCAGCAGCGGCCGGGACAGGGGAGAAGCCGGGGAGCTGTTTTTT CASSGRDRGEAGELFF
TRBJ2-3 TRBV5-1 TRBD2 - TGCGCCAGCAGCTGGAGCGGGATCCACACAGATACGCAGTATTTT CASSWSGIHTDTQYF
TRBJ2-3 TRBV2 - - TGTGCCAGCAGTGAGGGCCGGCCGGCTAGCACAGATACGCAGTATTTT CASSEGRPASTDTQYF
TRBJ1-4 TRBV7-9 - - TGTGCCAGCAGGCGAATAGCTGGCGCTTATGAAAAACTGTTTTTT CASRRIAGAYEKLFF
TRBJ2-1 TRBV4-1 TRBD2 - TGCGCCAGCGGAAGACTAGCGGGGCCAAGCTCCTACAATGAGCAGTTCTTC CASGRLAGPSSYNEQFF
TRBJ2-5 TRBV28 TRBD1 few TGTGCCAGCAGTTCCCGCCGATGGACAGGGCAAGAGACCCAGTACTTC CASSSRRWTGQETQYF
TRBJ1-1 TRBV7-2 TRBD1 - TGTGCCAGCAGCTTATCGAGGGGGCGAGTTGCTTTCTTT CASSLSRGRVAFF
TRBJ1-5 TRBV27 TRBD1 - TGTGCCAGCAGTTGGACCGGGACAGCTAATCAGCCCCAGCATTTT CASSWTGTANQPQHF
TRBJ2-5 TRBV5-1 - - TGCGCCAGCAGCTTGTCAGGGACACCGCAAGAGACCCAGTACTTC CASSLSGTPQETQYF
TRBJ2-1 TRBV2 - medium-sized TGTGCCAGCCGGTACAATGAGCAGTTCTTC CASRYNEQFF
TRBJ1-4 TRBV6-1 TRBD1 few TGTGCCAGCTATTCAGGGGGGCCTAATGAAAAACTGTTTTTT CASYSGGPNEKLFF
TRBJ1-4 TRBV9 - - TGTGCCAGCAGCGCAGAGGGTTTTAATGAAAAACTGTTTTTT CASSAEGFNEKLFF
TRBJ2-2 TRBV10-1 TRBD2 - TGCGCCAGCATTGCAGGGAGGGCGAGCACCGGGGAGCTGTTTTTT CASIAGRASTGELFF
TRBJ2-3 TRBV2 TRBD2 - TGTGCCAGCAACCGACTAGCGGACACAGATACGCAGTATTTT CASNRLADTDTQYF
TRBJ2-3 TRBV6-1 TRBD2 - TGTGCCAGCCTGCGGGAGCGGAGCACAGATACGCAGTATTTT CASLRERSTDTQYF
TRBJ2-7 TRBV4-1 - - TGCGCCAGCAGCCAAGGGGGGGGCAACGAGCAGTACTTC CASSQGGGNEQYF
TRBJ1-3 TRBV6-5 TRBD1 - TGTGCCAGCAGTTACTCGGGGACAGGGCCTGGAAACACCATATATTTT CASSYSGTGPGNTIYF
TRBJ2-7 TRBV27 - - TGTGCCAGCAGTCTTGGACAACCCTCCTACGAGCAGTACTTC CASSLGQPSYEQYF
TRBJ2-2 TRBV6-1 - - TGTGCCAGCAGAGTACAGATTAACACCGGGGAGCTGTTTTTT CASRVQINTGELFF
TRBJ2-1 TRBV5-4 TRBD2 - TGTGCCAGCAGCTTGGGCCCCCTCGGGGCGGGAGGGCCTATCCACAATGAGCAGTTCTTC CASSLGPLGAGGPIHNEQFF
TRBJ2-2 TRBV6-5 TRBD1 - TGTGCCAGCAGTTACGACAGGGTCCGTTCCGGGGAGCTGTTTTTT CASSYDRVRSGELFF
TRBJ2-2 TRBV27 TRBD1 - TGTGCCACCTGGGACAGGGGCCTTCCTAACACCGGGGAGCTGTTTTTT CATWDRGLPNTGELFF
TRBJ2-7 TRBV30 - - TGTGCCTGGAGTGTAGGAGGTAGTAGCGTCGAGCAGTACTTC CAWSVGGSSVEQYF
TRBJ2-3 TRBV11-2 - few TGTGCCAGCAGCTTAGGCCCCCGCAGGGATACGCAGTATTTT CASSLGPRRDTQYF